The 15 T cell receptor beta chains below come from one sample, sequenced in a study of shared clonotypes between healthy human individuals. Repertoires were generated with immunoSEQ multiplex PCR, while TCRdb's copy carries only in-frame clones and drops some. In the table there are over 800,000 clones, almost 95% of which are singletons. CD45RO-negative cells were positively selected for CCR7, leaving out terminally differentiated effector memory CD45RA+ cells. The sequencing sample was made of naive CD8+ T cells sorted from blood. These receptors were collected from a man aged 30-40 years in good health.

This chain joins TRBV18 and TRBJ1-3; 8 bases line up with TRBD1. Germline lookup yields CDR1 KGHSH and CDR2 LQKENI. Trimming removed 5 bases from V and 4 bases from J; junction bases left unmatched: 7. The CDR3 totals 15 residues. The CDR3 sequence: CASSGQGQPGNTIYF. CDR3 bases: TGTGCCAGCTCAGGACAGGGACAGCCCGGAAACACCATATATTTT.

J is TRBJ2-7 and V is TRBV27; the match to TRBD2 covers 8 bases. The CDR3 runs 15 residues. V gave up 3 bases and J gave up 3 bases; unmatched junction bases: 7. Germline V CDR1 and CDR2: MNHEY, SMNVEV (reference sequence). The CDR3 nucleotides read TGTGCCAGCAGTTTTGGGACTAGAAATATCTACGAGCAGTACTTC. This gives the protein CASSFGTRNIYEQYF.

The chain links TRBV19 to TRBJ1-1; a weak D match, TRBD1 (5 bases). Germline V CDR1 and CDR2: LNHDA, SQIVND (reference sequence). CDR3 length: 14 amino acids. Trimming pared 11 bases from V and 5 bases from J, leaving 21 bases between. CDR3 coding DNA: TGTGCCTGCAACCCCGACAGTGCGTGGACTGAAGCTTTCTTT. This encodes CACNPDSAWTEAFF.

This clone appeared a single time. This sample also contains other DNA sequences that code for the same CDR3. This chain uses TRBV27 with TRBJ2-7, with D possibly TRBD1 on 6 matching bases. CDR3 length equals 13 residues. Germline CDR1 is MNHEY and CDR2 is SMNVEV (reference sequence). V lost 3 bases to trimming and J lost 3 bases, with 9 bases between them. The CDR3 DNA reads as TGTGCCAGCAGTTTGAGCAGGGGCTACGAGCAGTACTTC. Its translation: CASSLSRGYEQYF.

This chain uses TRBV15 with TRBJ1-5; tentatively, D is TRBD1 (5 bases). The CDR3 spans 15 residues. Between the trimmed V and J ends, which lost 0 bases and 6 bases, there was a span of 12 bases. Germline lookup yields CDR1 LNHNV and CDR2 YYDKDF (reference sequence). The CDR3 DNA reads TGTGCCACCAGCAGAGATAGGGGTTTCGTTCAGCCCCAGCATTTT. Protein: CATSRDRGFVQPQHF.

The chain links TRBV10-3 to TRBJ2-7; D is ambiguous. The V end was cut by 3 bases, the J end by 13 bases, with 19 bases between. Per the germline V gene, CDR1 is ENHRY and CDR2 is SYGVKD. The CDR3 consists of 13 residues. The CDR3: CAISDHTPPDVYF. CDR3 nucleotides: TGTGCCATCAGTGACCACACACCCCCTGATGTCTACTTC.

The rearrangement joins TRBV29-1 to TRBJ2-3; maybe TRBD1 (6 bases). V was cut by 5 bases and J by 0 bases, with 15 bases left in between. Germline CDR1 is SQVTM and CDR2 is ANQGSEA. This CDR3 spans 15 amino acids. For the CDR3, the DNA is TGCAGCGTTCCCCGGGACACCTCTAGCACAGATACGCAGTATTTT. It translates to CSVPRDTSSTDTQYF.

This clone was seen just once. The rearrangement joins TRBV7-2 to TRBJ1-1; D call uncertain. Germline CDR1 SGHTA, CDR2 FQGNSA. This CDR3 spans 16 amino acids. Trimming removed 5 bases from V and 4 bases from J, with 20 bases in between. This CDR3 is CASSPPSPRGATEAFF. The CDR3 DNA reads TGTGCCAGCAGCCCTCCATCCCCTAGAGGAGCCACTGAAGCTTTCTTT. The full variable domain, in which reference TRBV7-2 and TRBJ1-1 provide the parts outside the CDR3, is GAGVSQSPSNKVTEKGKDVELRCDPISGHTALYWYRQSLGQGLEFLIYFQGNSAPDKSGLPSDRFSAERTGGSVSTLTIQRTQQEDSAVYLCASSPPSPRGATEAFFGQGTRLTVV.

V is TRBV28 and J is TRBJ1-5, with D hard to call. Germline values: CDR1 MDHEN, CDR2 SYDVKM. V shed 4 bases and J shed 0 bases, with 7 bases lying between them. The CDR3 runs 14 residues. In nucleotides, the CDR3 is TGTGCCAGCAGTTCCCCCGATAGCAATCAGCCCCAGCATTTT. Encoded protein: CASSSPDSNQPQHF.

The genes are TRBV5-6 and TRBJ2-5; TRBD2 agrees at 10 bases. Trimming removed 2 bases from V and 5 bases from J; junction bases left unmatched: 9. CDR3 length: 16 residues. Germline-derived CDR1 and CDR2 are SGHDT and YYEEEE. The CDR3 sequence: CASSFQREGSDETQYF. The CDR3 DNA sequence: TGTGCCAGCAGCTTCCAGCGGGAGGGTTCTGATGAGACCCAGTACTTC.

CDR3 DNA: TGTGCCAGCAGCTTGGCTGGGTCGGGGTGGAATGAGCAGTTCTTC. Translating gives CASSLAGSGWNEQFF. This chain uses TRBV5-6 with TRBJ2-1; D is possibly TRBD2 (5 bases). Per the germline V gene, CDR1 is SGHDT and CDR2 is YYEEEE. V was shortened by 0 bases and J by 7 bases, with 14 bases between the two germline ends. CDR3 length: 15 amino acids.

The chain recombines TRBV6-1 with TRBJ1-1, with D hard to call. Trimming pared 0 bases from V and 4 bases from J, leaving 15 bases between. The germline V gene encodes CDR1 MNHNS and CDR2 SASEGT. This CDR3 has 16 residues. CDR3 sequence (DNA): TGTGCCAGCAGTGAAGCGCATCCGGGCAGAGCCACTGAAGCTTTCTTT. Its translation: CASSEAHPGRATEAFF.

This chain joins TRBV13 and TRBJ2-3; tentative D call: TRBD1 (6 bases). The germline gives CDR1 PRHDT, CDR2 FYEKMQ (reference sequence). V was shortened by 4 bases and J by 5 bases, with 19 bases between the two germline ends. The CDR3 is 16 amino acids. The CDR3 region is CASSWTASMREDTQYF. The CDR3 DNA sequence: TGTGCCAGCAGCTGGACAGCCTCTATGCGTGAAGATACGCAGTATTTT.

This clone turned up a few times. The chain recombines TRBV27 with TRBJ1-1; 7 nucleotides align to TRBD1. V lost 0 bases and J lost 11; bases outside the gene matches: 6. In germline, CDR1 is MNHEY, CDR2 SMNVEV (reference sequence). The CDR3 consists of 13 residues. In DNA form, the CDR3 reads TGTGCCAGCAGTTTATCGACAGGGAGGATGGCTTTCTTT. It specifies CASSLSTGRMAFF.

The chain carries TRBV28 and TRBJ2-7; D might be TRBD1 or TRBD2, each matching 5 bases. In germline, CDR1 is MDHEN, CDR2 SYDVKM. Trimming cost V 1 base and J 6 bases, with 16 bases left between them. CDR3 length equals 15 residues. CDR3 sequence (DNA): TGTGCCAGCAGTTTATCGGGGCTGATGCCGGGCGAGCAGTACTTC. Amino acids: CASSLSGLMPGEQYF.